Ten or more counts support the clone carrying this TCR beta chain. Its antigen remains unidentified. TCR beta CDR3 sequences were amplified from RNA transcripts. The HTBI set primed first-round TCR CDR3 RT-PCR. TCRdb redid the calling of the multiplex PCR reads with MiXCR, one entry per CDR3 protein. The sample contains about 590,000 distinct CDR3 sequences, around 16% of which appear only once. When ophthalmopathy did not progress within 18 months, Graves' hyperthyroidism was considered stable. Diagnosis of hyperthyroidism was new in patients aged 18 to 65, and its duration was under 2 months. This sample was taken from a study of T cells in Graves' hyperthyroidism and ophthalmopathy. Overall study findings and caveats: Researchers found most expanded thyroid clonotypes above 0.001 in blood as well. The model made its ophthalmopathy prediction, and onset followed a median around 6.9 months later.

Germline V gene sequence: CDR1 DFQATT, CDR2 SNEGSKA (reference sequence). The V and J ends lost 3 bases and 6 bases, in that order; junction bases with no gene match: 6. The CDR3 runs 13 residues. The sequenced sample was blood. The TCR originated in a woman in her thirties with Graves' hyperthyroidism. V and J are TRBV20-1 and TRBJ2-7; 9 nucleotides align to TRBD1. In DNA, the CDR3 is TGCAGTGCTAGCGGGGACAGGGTGGTCGAGCAGTACTTC. The encoded protein is CSASGDRVVEQYF.